Below are 21 T cell receptor beta chains sequenced from a single sample in a study of blood T cell repertoires in COVID-19. Repertoires were generated with immunoSEQ multiplex PCR, while TCRdb's copy carries only in-frame clones and drops some. The sample includes 150,000 to 200,000 clones, roughly four fifths of them seen just once. Material for sequencing was peripheral blood. All receptors derive from a man between 60 and 75 years old with active or convalescent COVID-19.

The chain has TRBV28 and TRBJ1-2; 9 positions match TRBD1. The CDR3 is made up of 17 amino acids. The V and J ends lost 6 bases and 8 bases, in that order; junction bases with no gene match: 19. CDR1 is MDHEN and CDR2 is SYDVKM in the germline V gene. The CDR3 DNA sequence: TGTGCCAGCAGCCCCCCGGGACAGGGAACAGAGGAGAAAGGCTACACCTTC. Translating gives CASSPPGQGTEEKGYTF.

This chain links TRBV11-2 with TRBJ2-7; D is unresolved. CDR1 is SGHAT, CDR2 FQNNGV, per germline. This CDR3 spans 14 amino acids. Trimming removed 2 bases at V and 3 bases at J, with 11 bases between. CDR3 nucleotide sequence: TGTGCCAGCAGCTTAAATTCTGTCGTCTACGAGCAGTACTTC. The encoded protein is CASSLNSVVYEQYF.

This rearrangement joins TRBV5-5 to TRBJ2-2; 8 bases are shared with TRBD2. Per germline, CDR1 SGHKS and CDR2 YYEKEE (reference sequence). The trim removed 7 bases at V and 7 bases at J, leaving 6 bases unmatched. CDR3 length: 13 residues. CDR3 coding DNA: TGTGCCAGCGGACTAGCTATCGGCGGGGAGCTGTTTTTT. It is translated as CASGLAIGGELFF.

This rearrangement joins TRBV5-1 to TRBJ2-7; D is possibly TRBD1 (6 bases). With 0 bases removed from V and 4 bases from J, the gap between germline ends came to 14 bases. The CDR3 covers 15 residues. Germline V gene lookup returns CDR1 SGHRS and CDR2 YFSETQ. The CDR3 loop reads CASSLASRDIYEQYF. The DNA of the CDR3 is TGCGCCAGCAGCTTGGCCAGCAGGGACATATACGAGCAGTACTTC.

This chain joins TRBV11-2 and TRBJ1-2, with 10 bases identical to TRBD1. V was clipped by 5 bases and J by 5 bases; unmatched bases: 8. Germline-derived CDR1 and CDR2 are SGHAT and FQNNGV. This CDR3 is built from 15 residues. The CDR3 sequence is CASSPLGTGEYGYTF. CDR3 in DNA: TGTGCCAGCAGCCCACTCGGGACAGGGGAATATGGCTACACCTTC.

J is TRBJ2-7 and V is TRBV5-1, with a weak D call TRBD1 (6 bases). V was shortened by 5 bases and J by 6 bases, with 12 bases between the two germline ends. Germline CDR1 and CDR2: SGHRS and YFSETQ. The CDR3 is 12 amino acids. The DNA of the CDR3 is TGCGCCAGCAGTGGTGGGGGCTTCGAGCAGTACTTC. Translating gives CASSGGGFEQYF.

Only a few counts were recorded for this clone. The CDR3 region has the DNA TGTGCCAGTAGGGGTCGGGACAGGGCCTACTCTGGGGCCAACGTCCTGACTTTC. Residues: CASRGRDRAYSGANVLTF. The gene calls are TRBV19 and TRBJ2-6; 9 bases map to TRBD1. Germline trimming cut 6 bases from V and 0 bases from J; bases unmatched to any gene: 9. CDR3 size: 18 residues. The V gene's germline CDR1 is LNHDA and CDR2 SQIVND (reference sequence). Variable domain in full (rest from reference TRBV19 and TRBJ2-6): DGGITQSPKYLFRKEGQNVTLSCEQNLNHDAMYWYRQDPGQGLRLIYYSQIVNDFQKGDIAEGYSVSREKKESFPLTVTSAQKNPTAFYLCASRGRDRAYSGANVLTFGAGSRLTVL.

The chain couples TRBV10-3 to TRBJ1-1; weak D call: TRBD1 (6 bases). The CDR3 runs 15 residues. Germline CDR1 is ENHRY and CDR2 is SYGVKD. Deletions cut 2 bases from V and 1 base from J, with 11 bases between. CDR3 region: CAISEDGTQNTEAFF. The CDR3 DNA is TGTGCCATCAGTGAGGACGGGACACAGAACACTGAAGCTTTCTTT.

The J gene is TRBJ1-1, the V gene TRBV27; 11 positions agree with TRBD1. The CDR3 has 18 amino acids. In germline, CDR1 is MNHEY, CDR2 SMNVEV (reference sequence). With 6 bases clipped from V and 1 base from J, the junction kept 13 bases outside the gene matches. The CDR3 DNA reads as TGTGCCAGCAGGCGAACCGGGACAGGGGGTTACCAGAACACTGAAGCTTTCTTT. Amino acids: CASRRTGTGGYQNTEAFF.

This clone appeared once. This chain uses TRBV3-1 (or the pseudogene TRBV3-2) with TRBJ1-4; D may be TRBD1 (6 bases). The CDR3 sequence is 13 residues long. V was clipped by 4 bases and J by 7 bases, with 10 bases between them. Germline V gene lookup returns CDR1 LGHDT and CDR2 YNNKEL (reference sequence). The DNA for the CDR3 is TGTGCCAGCAGCCGAAACAGGGCTGAAAAACTGTTTTTT. This translates into CASSRNRAEKLFF.

The chain links TRBV6-5 to TRBJ1-4, with D unclear. Germline-derived CDR1 and CDR2 are MNHEY and SVGAGI. V lost 2 bases and J lost 0, with 10 bases in between. CDR3 length equals 16 residues. CDR3 in DNA: TGTGCCAGCAGTTACAGCGGGTCCGCAACTAATGAAAAACTGTTTTTT. Its protein product is CASSYSGSATNEKLFF.

This clone was observed a handful of times. This rearrangement joins TRBV27 to TRBJ1-2, with TRBD1 as a possible D gene (6 bases). Trimming took off 5 bases at V and 5 bases at J, with 18 bases between the two ends. There are 15 residues in the CDR3. The V gene's germline CDR1 is MNHEY and CDR2 SMNVEV (reference sequence). The DNA for the CDR3 is TGTGCCAGCAGTCCCATCCCGGACAGTTGGTATGGCTACACCTTC. Its protein is CASSPIPDSWYGYTF.

The chain joins TRBV12-3 or TRBV12-4 to TRBJ1-1; D may be TRBD1 (5 bases). The CDR3 contains 13 residues. The V and J ends lost 5 bases and 5 bases respectively, with 12 bases between them. This chain's CDR3 is CASSLNRGTEAFF. CDR3 DNA sequence: TGTGCCAGCAGTCTCAACCGGGGGACTGAAGCTTTCTTT.

The chain has TRBV24-1 and TRBJ2-5; TRBD1 matches at 7 bases. Trimming at V came to 4 bases and at J to 4 bases, leaving 5 bases not matched to a gene. The CDR3 is made up of 14 amino acids. Germline assignment: CDR1 KGHDR and CDR2 SFDVKD. CDR3 DNA: TGTGCCACCAGTGAGAGGGACAGAGGAGAGACCCAGTACTTC. Protein: CATSERDRGETQYF.

V and J are TRBV28 and TRBJ1-2; TRBD1 matches at 7 bases. The CDR3 extends over 13 amino acids. The germline V gene has CDR1 MDHEN and CDR2 SYDVKM. Unmatched junction bases numbered 4, after V lost 8 bases and J lost 1 base. The CDR3 region has the DNA TGTGCCAGCGGGGGGACAGTTAACTATGGCTACACCTTC. It is translated as CASGGTVNYGYTF.

This clone was detected only a few times. The chain employs TRBV19 and TRBJ1-3; D possibly corresponds to TRBD1 (6 bases). With 6 bases removed from V and 0 bases from J, the gap between germline ends came to 9 bases. Germline lookup yields CDR1 LNHDA and CDR2 SQIVND (reference sequence). This CDR3 comprises 14 residues. The CDR3 reads CASRDSGSGNTIYF. The CDR3 DNA follows: TGTGCCAGTAGGGACAGCGGCTCTGGAAACACCATATATTTT.

The V gene is TRBV7-2, the J gene TRBJ2-7; 8 bases agree with TRBD2. The CDR3 is made up of 17 amino acids. Looked up from germline, CDR1 is SGHTA and CDR2 is FQGNSA. The V and J ends lost 3 bases and 2 bases, in that order; junction bases with no gene match: 12. This chain's CDR3 is CASSLQPGGPIPYEQYF. Here the CDR3 DNA reads TGTGCCAGCAGCTTGCAGCCGGGAGGGCCCATCCCCTACGAGCAGTACTTC.

V gene TRBV9 combines with J gene TRBJ1-2; no clear D. The CDR3 is 14 residues long. Germline CDR1 is SGDLS and CDR2 is YYNGEE. V lost 2 bases and J 0 bases, leaving 8 bases between the germline ends. As DNA, the CDR3 is TGTGCCAGCAGCGTCGCCAGTACTAACTATGGCTACACCTTC. It encodes CASSVASTNYGYTF.

This clone was seen a single time. CDR3 amino acids: CASSPRQGGNSPLHF. CDR3 coding DNA: TGTGCCAGCAGTCCCCGACAGGGCGGGAATTCACCCCTCCACTTT. The V gene is TRBV27, the J gene TRBJ1-6; 7 bases match TRBD1. CDR3 length: 15 amino acids. With 5 bases clipped from V and 7 bases from J, the junction kept 8 bases outside the gene matches. Germline CDR1 is MNHEY and CDR2 is SMNVEV (reference sequence).

This chain connects TRBV2 to TRBJ1-5; TRBD1 might be the D (5 bases). CDR1 is SNHLY and CDR2 is FYNNEI in the germline V gene. This CDR3 spans 12 amino acids. Trimming left V 8 bases short and J 7 bases short, with 12 bases between. The CDR3 DNA reads as TGTGCCAGCCGGGGGGAGCTACAGCCCCAGCATTTT. It encodes CASRGELQPQHF.

V is TRBV18 and J is TRBJ1-1; unclear D gene. Germline CDR1 and CDR2: KGHSH and LQKENI. V lost 3 bases, J lost 6 bases, and 11 bases lay in between. The CDR3 totals 13 residues. CDR3 in DNA: TGTGCCAGCTCACCCCAAAGGGAGGCTGAAGCTTTCTTT. Residues: CASSPQREAEAFF.